The 23 T cell receptor beta chains in this list originate from one sample, sequenced in a study of T cells in tumors after PD-1 blockade. This table comes from immunoSEQ multiplex PCR, and its TCRdb copy is limited to in-frame clones, with some not included. The sample has some 15,000 clones, 70% to 85% seen once. The material sequenced was PBMCs, taken after anti-PD-1 treatment. Receptors were obtained from a human donor with basal cell carcinoma.

The chain is built from TRBV11-3 and TRBJ2-7, with D possibly TRBD2 on 6 matching bases. The germline V and J ends were trimmed by 7 bases and 3 bases, with 25 bases remaining between them. The CDR3 consists of 17 residues. The germline V gene encodes CDR1 SGHNT and CDR2 YENEEA. The CDR3 coding sequence is TGTGCCAGCACGGCGCGGACCTCCGGGACGGGGGACTACGAGCAGTACTTC. It specifies CASTARTSGTGDYEQYF. Using reference TRBV11-3 and TRBJ2-7 for the parts outside the CDR3, the full variable domain is EAGVVQSPRYKIIEKKQPVAFWCNPISGHNTLYWYLQNLGQGPELLIRYENEEAVDDSQLPKDRFSAERLKGVDSTLKIQPAELGDSAVYLCASTARTSGTGDYEQYFGPGTRLTVT.

This clone was picked up a small number of times. The chain uses TRBV2 and TRBJ1-5; no definite D call. The CDR3 is 13 amino acids. V lost 1 base and J 9 bases, leaving 10 bases between the germline ends. The germline V gene encodes CDR1 SNHLY and CDR2 FYNNEI. Here the CDR3 DNA reads TGTGCCAGCAGTGAAGGATCGGTGGGGCCCCAGCATTTT. Translating it yields CASSEGSVGPQHF.

This chain links TRBV20-1 with TRBJ2-5; 8 positions match TRBD2. The CDR3 loop spans 15 amino acids. Trimming cost V 3 bases and J 5 bases; bases outside gene matches: 11. Germline V gives CDR1 DFQATT, CDR2 SNEGSKA (reference sequence). The CDR3 spells CSASGGAGGWETQYF. The CDR3 DNA is TGCAGTGCTAGTGGGGGGGCGGGAGGCTGGGAGACCCAGTACTTC.

The chain recombines TRBV28 with TRBJ1-2; no definite D call. Deletions cut 4 bases from V and 0 bases from J, with 9 bases between. The germline gives CDR1 MDHEN, CDR2 SYDVKM. The CDR3 is 14 amino acids. CDR3 amino acids: CASSSIGTNYGYTF. The CDR3 nucleotides are TGTGCCAGCAGTTCTATAGGGACTAACTATGGCTACACCTTC.

The J gene is TRBJ1-2, the V gene TRBV6-1, with TRBD1 identical over 7 bases. The CDR3 runs to 19 residues. V lost 2 bases and J lost 0; bases outside the gene matches: 15. Germline values: CDR1 MNHNS, CDR2 SASEGT. CDR3 bases: TGTGCCAGCAGTGAAAGGCCTCGTGGGACAGCAAAGGCTAACTATGGCTACACCTTC. This codes for CASSERPRGTAKANYGYTF.

The V gene is TRBV5-1, the J gene TRBJ1-1, with D possibly being TRBD1 (5 bases). CDR1 and CDR2 from the germline V gene are SGHRS and YFSETQ. The V and J ends lost 2 bases and 10 bases respectively, with 18 bases between them. The CDR3 covers 14 residues. The CDR3 loop is CASSFSEQGGVAFF. In nucleotides, the CDR3 is TGCGCCAGCAGCTTTTCCGAGCAGGGCGGGGTAGCTTTCTTT.

V is TRBV2 and J is TRBJ2-3; tentatively, D is TRBD1 or TRBD2 (5 bases each). The V end was cut by 6 bases, the J end by 0 bases, with 13 bases between. Germline CDR1 and CDR2: SNHLY and FYNNEI. This CDR3 has 15 amino acids. The CDR3 DNA reads as TGTGCCAGCAGCAGGGACCGTTATAGCACAGATACGCAGTATTTT. It is translated as CASSRDRYSTDTQYF.

This clone was seen only once. This chain uses TRBV5-6 with TRBJ2-7; D unclear. Trimming pared 4 bases from V and 3 bases from J, leaving 17 bases between. There are 15 residues in the CDR3. Germline-derived CDR1 and CDR2 are SGHDT and YYEEEE. CDR3 nucleotide sequence: TGTGCCAGCAGCCTACCTAGGAAAGGTTACTACGAGCAGTACTTC. It codes for CASSLPRKGYYEQYF. The complete variable domain, with remaining parts taken from reference TRBV5-6 and TRBJ2-7, reads DAGVTQSPTHLIKTRGQQVTLRCSPKSGHDTVSWYQQALGQGPQFIFQYYEEEERQRGNFPDRFSGHQFPNYSSELNVNALLLGDSALYLCASSLPRKGYYEQYFGPGTRLTVT.

The chain combines TRBV6-6 with TRBJ1-5; D ambiguous. Per germline, CDR1 MNHNY and CDR2 SVGAGI (reference sequence). V lost 4 bases and J 1 base, leaving 8 bases between the germline ends. This CDR3 is built from 14 residues. The CDR3 is CASSFPGSNQPQHF. The CDR3 bases are TGTGCCAGCAGTTTCCCCGGGAGCAATCAGCCCCAGCATTTT.

This clone was counted a single time. The CDR3 DNA reads TGTGCCAGCAGCCGTTCCGCGGGGGCGATGAACACTGAAGCTTTCTTT. Protein sequence: CASSRSAGAMNTEAFF. This sequence joins TRBV7-3 and TRBJ1-1, with a possible D match to TRBD1 (6 bases). Germline CDR1 reads SGHTA; CDR2 reads FQGTGA. This CDR3 has 16 amino acids. V lost 5 bases to trimming and J lost 0 bases, with 16 bases between them.

This chain uses TRBV9 with TRBJ1-3; D gene unclear. The CDR3 is 16 residues long. Germline CDR1 and CDR2: SGDLS and YYNGEE. The V gene lost 3 bases and the J gene lost 0 bases, with 13 bases spanning the gap. CDR3 loop: CASSASGLLSGNTIYF. CDR3 sequence (DNA): TGTGCCAGCAGCGCCAGCGGCCTTCTCTCTGGAAACACCATATATTTT.

The genes are TRBV6-5 and TRBJ1-1, with D unresolved. This CDR3 spans 13 amino acids. Trimming removed 5 bases from V and 3 bases from J, with 10 bases in between. Germline lookup yields CDR1 MNHEY and CDR2 SVGAGI. The CDR3 DNA reads TGTGCCAGCAGTCCCCCCCTAGACACTGAAGCTTTCTTT. This gives the protein CASSPPLDTEAFF.

The chain is built from TRBV3-1 (or the pseudogene TRBV3-2) and TRBJ1-1, with 7 bases aligning to TRBD1. V was clipped by 5 bases and J by 1 base; unmatched bases: 4. The length of the CDR3 is 14 residues. Germline V CDR1 and CDR2: LGHDT, YNNKEL (reference sequence). The CDR3 region has the DNA TGTGCCAGCAGCTCCCGGGACAGGAACACTGAAGCTTTCTTT. Amino acid sequence: CASSSRDRNTEAFF.

This clone came up a few times. The chain is built from TRBV6-2 or TRBV6-3 and TRBJ1-2; D is unresolved. Germline assignment: CDR1 MNHEY and CDR2 SVGEGT. The CDR3 has 13 residues. V lost 6 bases, J lost 0 bases, and 8 bases lay in between. The CDR3 region has the DNA TGTGCCAGCAGCCTACTAGCTAACTATGGCTACACCTTC. Translated, it gives CASSLLANYGYTF.

J is TRBJ1-1 and V is TRBV5-5; no definite D call. V dropped 4 bases and J dropped 2 bases, with 12 bases sitting between them. Germline assignment: CDR1 SGHKS and CDR2 YYEKEE (reference sequence). CDR3 length: 14 amino acids. The CDR3 DNA is TGTGCCAGCAGCCCTGGCACCCAAAACACTGAAGCTTTCTTT. Encoded protein: CASSPGTQNTEAFF. Together with reference TRBV5-5 and TRBJ1-1, the CDR3 gives the full variable domain: DAGVTQSPTHLIKTRGQQVTLRCSPISGHKSVSWYQQVLGQGPQFIFQYYEKEERGRGNFPDRFSARQFPNYSSELNVNALLLGDSALYLCASSPGTQNTEAFFGQGTRLTVV.

V usage is TRBV10-1 and J usage is TRBJ2-7; no firm D call. Trimming cost V 5 bases and J 1 base, with 18 bases left between them. This CDR3 contains 16 residues. The germline gives CDR1 WNHNN, CDR2 SYGVQD (reference sequence). The CDR3 DNA is TGCGCCAGCAGTCCAAAGGCGGTACCCTTTTCCTACGAGCAGTACTTC. This sequence encodes CASSPKAVPFSYEQYF.

This clone was observed a single time. CDR3 sequence: CASSDRGQPQHF. As DNA, the CDR3 is TGTGCCAGCAGTGACAGGGGACAGCCCCAGCATTTT. The chain carries TRBV28 and TRBJ1-5, with 8 bases lining up with TRBD1. The J segment lost 7 bases and the V segment lost 5 bases, leaving 1 base of the junction unmatched. This CDR3 is built from 12 residues. Germline V gene sequence: CDR1 MDHEN, CDR2 SYDVKM.

The chain combines TRBV10-3 with TRBJ2-7; D is ambiguous. Germline assignment: CDR1 ENHRY and CDR2 SYGVKD. Trimming shortened V by 5 bases and J by 3 bases, and 14 bases separated the two germline ends. The CDR3 is 14 amino acids. The CDR3 here is CAISRGPPGYEQYF. In DNA, the CDR3 is TGTGCCATCAGTCGCGGCCCCCCTGGCTACGAGCAGTACTTC.

The chain combines TRBV6-1 with TRBJ2-1; the D is unclear. The CDR3 loop spans 15 amino acids. Germline V CDR1 and CDR2: MNHNS, SASEGT. Trimming pared 2 bases from V and 0 bases from J, leaving 8 bases between. The CDR3 protein is CASSETIYSYNEQFF. The CDR3 region has the DNA TGTGCCAGCAGTGAAACTATCTACTCCTACAATGAGCAGTTCTTC.

This clone has only a few counts. CDR3: CAISESTDEQFF. As DNA, the CDR3 is TGTGCCATCAGTGAGTCGACGGATGAGCAGTTCTTC. V and J are TRBV10-3 and TRBJ2-1; D not resolved. Germline lookup yields CDR1 ENHRY and CDR2 SYGVKD. This CDR3 spans 12 amino acids. V shed 0 bases and J shed 8 bases, with 5 bases lying between them.

The chain employs TRBV10-1 and TRBJ2-3, with D maybe TRBD2 (5 bases). V lost 2 bases and J 7 bases, leaving 13 bases between the germline ends. The CDR3 is made up of 14 amino acids. The germline gives CDR1 WNHNN, CDR2 SYGVQD (reference sequence). CDR3 bases: TGCGCCAGCAGTGAGGACGGGGTGGGCAATACGCAGTATTTT. This encodes CASSEDGVGNTQYF.

The J gene is TRBJ2-1, the V gene TRBV5-1; 9 nucleotides line up with TRBD2. The length of the CDR3 is 15 residues. The germline V gene encodes CDR1 SGHRS and CDR2 YFSETQ. V lost 1 base to trimming and J lost 7 bases; unmatched junction nucleotides: 6. The CDR3 sequence: CASSLSSGGGNEQFF. The CDR3, as DNA: TGCGCCAGCAGCTTGAGTAGCGGGGGTGGAAATGAGCAGTTCTTC.

This rearrangement joins TRBV6-5 to TRBJ1-4; 8 bases are a match to TRBD1. The ends lost 5 bases at V and 4 bases at J; junction bases unmatched: 3. The CDR3 has 14 amino acids. Germline lookup yields CDR1 MNHEY and CDR2 SVGAGI. CDR3 DNA: TGTGCCAGCAGTCCGACAGGGGATAATGAAAAACTGTTTTTT. Its protein product is CASSPTGDNEKLFF.